This passage covers 27 T cell receptor beta chains from one sample sequenced in a study of blood T cell repertoires in COVID-19. Only in-frame clones appear in the TCRdb table, and some are missing; sequencing was by immunoSEQ multiplex PCR. This table holds 120,000 or so clones, about two thirds found once. Material for sequencing was peripheral blood. The receptors stem from a human donor with acute or convalescent COVID-19. The donor label of this sample is uncertain.

As DNA, the CDR3 is TGCGCCAGCAGCGTTAGACAGGGGAACTATGGCTACACCTTC. This codes for CASSVRQGNYGYTF. This rearrangement joins TRBV5-1 to TRBJ1-2, with 8 bases aligning to TRBD1. The trim removed 4 bases at V and 2 bases at J, leaving 4 bases unmatched. Per the germline V gene, CDR1 is SGHRS and CDR2 is YFSETQ. CDR3 length equals 14 residues. Based on the CDR3 plus reference TRBV5-1 and TRBJ1-2, the full variable domain is KAGVTQTPRYLIKTRGQQVTLSCSPISGHRSVSWYQQTPGQGLQFLFEYFSETQRNKGNFPGRFSGRQFSNSRSEMNVSTLELGDSALYLCASSVRQGNYGYTFGSGTRLTVV.

This clone turned up a few times. The chain joins TRBV30 to TRBJ1-3, with D possibly being TRBD1 (5 bases). CDR1 and CDR2 (germline): GTSNPN, SVGIG (reference sequence). The CDR3 has 15 residues. V was cut by 4 bases and J by 2 bases, with 15 bases left in between. CDR3 coding DNA: TGTGCCTGGACTGTGGCAGGGCAGGCTGGAAACACCATATATTTT. Its protein is CAWTVAGQAGNTIYF.

V gene TRBV6-5 combines with J gene TRBJ1-2; D is ambiguous. Trimming took 2 bases from V and 0 from J, leaving 4 bases between them. Looked up from germline, CDR1 is MNHEY and CDR2 is SVGAGI. The CDR3 has 13 residues. The DNA for the CDR3 is TGTGCCAGCAGTTACGACACTAACTATGGCTACACCTTC. This translates into CASSYDTNYGYTF.

The chain recombines TRBV27 with TRBJ1-6, with TRBD1 matching 9 bases. CDR3 length: 15 amino acids. Germline assignment: CDR1 MNHEY and CDR2 SMNVEV (reference sequence). With 1 base clipped from V and 7 bases from J, the junction kept 2 bases outside the gene matches. In DNA form, the CDR3 reads TGTGCCAGCAGTTTATGGGACAGGGTAAATTCACCCCTCCACTTT. It specifies CASSLWDRVNSPLHF.

This rearrangement joins TRBV29-1 to TRBJ1-6; 9 nucleotides line up with TRBD1. CDR3 length equals 15 residues. Trimming took 6 bases from V and 7 from J; bases not matched to a gene: 10. The germline V gene encodes CDR1 SQVTM and CDR2 ANQGSEA. The CDR3 coding sequence is TGCAGCGTCACCCGGGACAGGGCCCCCAATTCACCCCTCCACTTT. Residues: CSVTRDRAPNSPLHF.

J is TRBJ1-6 and V is TRBV28; D perhaps matches TRBD1 (6 bases). V was cut by 8 bases and J by 8 bases, with 16 bases left in between. The CDR3 extends over 14 amino acids. Germline CDR1 and CDR2: MDHEN and SYDVKM. CDR3 DNA sequence: TGTGCCAGCTCTGGACAGTTGTTGGATTCACCCCTCCACTTT. Protein: CASSGQLLDSPLHF.

The chain has TRBV19 and TRBJ1-6; 8 positions agree with TRBD1. The V gene's germline CDR1 is LNHDA and CDR2 SQIVND (reference sequence). The trim removed 6 bases at V and 7 bases at J, leaving 8 bases unmatched. This CDR3 contains 15 residues. This chain's CDR3 is CASSARQGINSPLHF. CDR3 nucleotide sequence: TGTGCCAGTAGCGCCAGACAGGGGATAAATTCACCCCTCCACTTT.

The V gene is TRBV7-2, the J gene TRBJ1-2; perhaps TRBD1 as D (5 bases). This CDR3 has 13 amino acids. Trimming shortened V by 2 bases and J by 8 bases, and 12 bases separated the two germline ends. Germline assignment: CDR1 SGHTA and CDR2 FQGNSA. CDR3 amino acids: CASSLYRSEGYTF. CDR3 bases: TGTGCCAGCAGCTTATACAGGAGCGAGGGCTACACCTTC.

This chain connects TRBV6-4 to TRBJ2-2; 14 bases match TRBD2. The CDR3 is made up of 18 amino acids. The germline V gene has CDR1 MRHNA and CDR2 SNTAGT. Trimming cost V 8 bases and J 4 bases; bases outside gene matches: 12. For the CDR3, the DNA is TGTGCCAGCCAAGTCCCGGGACTAGCGGGGGACCCCACCGGGGAGCTGTTTTTT. Encoded protein: CASQVPGLAGDPTGELFF.

DNA for the CDR3: TGCGCCAGCAGCTTGGTAGACACTGAAGCTTTCTTT. It yields the protein CASSLVDTEAFF. The J gene is TRBJ1-1, the V gene TRBV5-1; D gene ambiguous. The length of the CDR3 is 12 residues. The V gene lost 0 bases and the J gene lost 3 bases, with 3 bases spanning the gap. The germline V gene has CDR1 SGHRS and CDR2 YFSETQ.

There are a few counts of this clone. V usage is TRBV11-2 and J usage is TRBJ1-1; the D gene is possibly TRBD1 (5 bases). The V gene lost 2 bases and the J gene lost 4 bases, with 11 bases spanning the gap. Germline CDR1 reads SGHAT; CDR2 reads FQNNGV. The CDR3 sequence is 14 residues long. The CDR3 DNA is TGTGCCAGCAGCTTATTGCAGGGACTCACTGAAGCTTTCTTT. Translating it yields CASSLLQGLTEAFF.

The rearrangement uses TRBV28 and TRBJ2-3; D possibly corresponds to TRBD2 (5 bases). Trimming took 5 bases from V and 4 from J, leaving 25 bases between them. The V gene's germline CDR1 is MDHEN and CDR2 SYDVKM. The CDR3 is 18 residues long. CDR3 protein: CASSAVPPLRGVSDTQYF. CDR3 coding DNA: TGTGCCAGCAGTGCGGTGCCCCCGTTACGGGGTGTTTCAGATACGCAGTATTTT.

V is TRBV11-3 and J is TRBJ2-5; 7 positions agree with TRBD1. The CDR3 loop spans 12 amino acids. V was clipped by 9 bases and J by 1 base; unmatched bases: 2. Germline lookup yields CDR1 SGHNT and CDR2 YENEEA. CDR3 nucleotide sequence: TGTGCCAGGAGGACAGGCCAAGAGACCCAGTACTTC. Translating it yields CARRTGQETQYF.

V is TRBV6-5 and J is TRBJ1-6, with 7 bases identical to TRBD1. Germline V gives CDR1 MNHEY, CDR2 SVGAGI. J lost 7 bases, V lost 2 bases, and 5 bases had no gene match. The CDR3 contains 15 residues. DNA for the CDR3: TGTGCCAGCAGTTACGCAAGGGACAGCAATTCACCCCTCCACTTT. Residues: CASSYARDSNSPLHF.

The gene calls are TRBV5-1 and TRBJ1-1; TRBD1 matches at 10 bases. The V gene's germline CDR1 is SGHRS and CDR2 YFSETQ. CDR3 size: 15 residues. V trimming: 7 bases; J trimming: 13 bases; junction bases outside the gene matches: 19. CDR3 DNA: TGCGCCAGCGGAACACCGGGACAGGGGTATGGTCGGGTTTTCTTT. This sequence encodes CASGTPGQGYGRVFF. Complete variable domain (other parts from reference TRBV5-1 and TRBJ1-1): KAGVTQTPRYLIKTRGQQVTLSCSPISGHRSVSWYQQTPGQGLQFLFEYFSETQRNKGNFPGRFSGRQFSNSRSEMNVSTLELGDSALYLCASGTPGQGYGRVFFGQGTRLTVV.

This clone was observed a single time. The J gene is TRBJ2-3, the V gene TRBV6-5; TRBD1 might be the D (6 bases). Per the germline V gene, CDR1 is MNHEY and CDR2 is SVGAGI. This CDR3 comprises 13 residues. V lost 8 bases, J lost 3 bases, and 12 bases lay in between. CDR3 DNA sequence: TGTGCCAGCGTTAACAGGGTTACAGATACGCAGTATTTT. Translating it yields CASVNRVTDTQYF.

The chain has TRBV2 and TRBJ1-2; no clear D. With 6 bases removed from V and 1 base from J, the gap between germline ends came to 9 bases. CDR1 and CDR2 from the germline V gene are SNHLY and FYNNEI. The CDR3 consists of 13 residues. The CDR3 here is CASSEGSNYGYTF. The CDR3 region has the DNA TGTGCCAGCAGCGAGGGTAGTAACTATGGCTACACCTTC.

The chain carries TRBV7-2 and TRBJ2-7, with 9 bases that match TRBD2. V was clipped by 2 bases and J by 2 bases; unmatched bases: 7. The CDR3 contains 16 residues. Per germline, CDR1 SGHTA and CDR2 FQGNSA. In nucleotides, the CDR3 is TGTGCCAGCAGCTTATCAATTCTAGCGGGGACCTACGAGCAGTACTTC. Residues: CASSLSILAGTYEQYF.

This clone has just one count. The J gene is TRBJ1-4, the V gene TRBV11-2; no clear D gene. This CDR3 is 12 amino acids long. Germline lookup yields CDR1 SGHAT and CDR2 FQNNGV. V lost 2 bases, J lost 10 bases, and 8 bases lay in between. CDR3 region: CASSLTLPKLFF. CDR3 nucleotide sequence: TGTGCCAGCAGCTTAACCCTACCAAAACTGTTTTTT.

The V and J genes are TRBV27 and TRBJ1-1, with D maybe TRBD1 (6 bases). The CDR3 has 15 amino acids. Germline CDR1 and CDR2: MNHEY and SMNVEV (reference sequence). V gave up 6 bases and J gave up 2 bases, with 16 bases separating them. The chain's CDR3 is CASSIWGGQNTEAFF. The CDR3 DNA reads TGTGCCAGCAGCATATGGGGGGGACAAAACACTGAAGCTTTCTTT.

This clone showed up just a few times. The chain is built from TRBV2 and TRBJ1-1; no clear D. Trimming left V 5 bases short and J 5 bases short, with 9 bases between. CDR1 and CDR2 from the germline V gene are SNHLY and FYNNEI. The CDR3 spans 12 residues. The CDR3 region has the DNA TGTGCCAGCAGTTTCAGTGAAACTGAAGCTTTCTTT. This translates into CASSFSETEAFF. Together with reference TRBV2 and TRBJ1-1, the CDR3 gives the full variable domain: EPEVTQTPSHQVTQMGQEVILRCVPISNHLYFYWYRQILGQKVEFLVSFYNNEISEKSEIFDDQFSVERPDGSNFTLKIRSTKLEDSAMYFCASSFSETEAFFGQGTRLTVV.

Here the CDR3 reads CASSRRTGVQETQYF. The CDR3 DNA sequence: TGTGCCAGCAGCCGAAGGACAGGGGTTCAAGAGACCCAGTACTTC. This chain links TRBV3-1 (or the pseudogene TRBV3-2) with TRBJ2-5; 9 bases match TRBD1. CDR1 is LGHDT and CDR2 is YNNKEL in the germline V gene (reference sequence). The junction had 5 bases not matched to a gene; V was cut back by 4 bases and J by 2 bases. The CDR3 contains 15 residues.

This clone was seen just once. The V call is TRBV5-1, the J call TRBJ1-1; 10 nucleotides line up with TRBD1. The CDR3 contains 17 residues. The germline CDR1 and CDR2 sequences are SGHRS and YFSETQ. Trimming took 0 bases from V and 3 from J; bases not matched to a gene: 8. CDR3 amino acids: CASSLGQGALVYTEAFF. The CDR3 DNA reads as TGCGCCAGCAGCTTGGGACAGGGGGCGCTTGTCTACACTGAAGCTTTCTTT.

The chain couples TRBV5-1 to TRBJ2-3, with D maybe TRBD2 (6 bases). Germline loops: CDR1 SGHRS, CDR2 YFSETQ. CDR3 length: 17 amino acids. V lost 0 bases and J lost 0, with 14 bases in between. Written as DNA, the CDR3 is TGCGCCAGCAGCTTGGTTGCCGGGCGGGGTAGCACAGATACGCAGTATTTT. This encodes CASSLVAGRGSTDTQYF.

This clone has more than one count but fewer than ten. V gene TRBV5-5 combines with J gene TRBJ2-2, with 9 nucleotides matching TRBD1. With V trimmed by 0 bases and J by 5 bases, 2 bases remained unmatched. The CDR3 runs 15 residues. Germline CDR1 and CDR2: SGHKS and YYEKEE (reference sequence). CDR3 DNA: TGTGCCAGCAGCTTGGACAGGGGGCAAACCGGGGAGCTGTTTTTT. It yields the protein CASSLDRGQTGELFF.

This clone turned up a few times. The J gene is TRBJ2-7, the V gene TRBV5-5; tentatively, D is TRBD2 (7 bases). The CDR3 length is 18 residues. Germline V gene sequence: CDR1 SGHKS, CDR2 YYEKEE (reference sequence). V was cut by 1 base and J by 3 bases, with 23 bases left in between. CDR3: CASSLMWGGPTKGYEQYV. The CDR3 coding sequence is TGTGCCAGCAGCTTGATGTGGGGGGGGCCCACGAAAGGCTACGAGCAGTACGTC.

The rearrangement joins TRBV27 to TRBJ1-1; D call uncertain. CDR3 length: 13 residues. CDR1 and CDR2 (germline): MNHEY, SMNVEV (reference sequence). The V and J ends lost 6 bases and 1 base respectively, with 9 bases between them. CDR3 region: CASSYRENTEAFF. CDR3 nucleotides: TGTGCCAGCAGCTATCGGGAGAACACTGAAGCTTTCTTT.